Each of the 21 T cell receptor beta chains below was sequenced from the same sample in a study of blood T cell repertoires in COVID-19. The method was immunoSEQ multiplex PCR; TCRdb's version includes in-frame clones alone and lacks a portion of them. The sample includes around 170,000 clones, 80% to 85% of them seen just once. Source material: peripheral blood. These TCRs come from a woman between 40 and 50 years old with acute or convalescent COVID-19.

The genes are TRBV2 and TRBJ1-5; weak D call: TRBD1 (6 bases). The V and J ends lost 3 bases and 0 bases respectively, with 12 bases between them. This CDR3 spans 16 amino acids. CDR1 is SNHLY, CDR2 FYNNEI, per germline. The CDR3: CASSDRGRFSNQPQHF. The DNA of the CDR3 is TGTGCCAGCAGTGACAGGGGCAGGTTTAGCAATCAGCCCCAGCATTTT.

The chain links TRBV19 to TRBJ2-1, with unresolved D. This CDR3 is built from 12 residues. Deletions cut 6 bases from V and 4 bases from J, with 7 bases between. Per the germline V gene, CDR1 is LNHDA and CDR2 is SQIVND (reference sequence). Here the CDR3 reads CASSPLYNEQFF. Written as DNA, the CDR3 is TGTGCCAGTAGCCCCCTATACAATGAGCAGTTCTTC.

The genes are TRBV9 and TRBJ2-1, with 8 bases matching TRBD1. The CDR3 extends over 15 amino acids. Germline CDR1 SGDLS, CDR2 YYNGEE. The J segment lost 1 base and the V segment lost 0 bases, leaving 0 bases of the junction unmatched. CDR3 loop: CASSVGTGSYNEQFF. The CDR3 DNA reads TGTGCCAGCAGCGTAGGGACAGGGTCCTACAATGAGCAGTTCTTC.

This rearrangement joins TRBV7-9 to TRBJ2-1; 11 bases align to TRBD2. Germline V gene lookup returns CDR1 SEHNR and CDR2 FQNEAQ (reference sequence). Trimming removed 5 bases from V and 4 bases from J; junction bases left unmatched: 7. CDR3 length: 16 residues. DNA for the CDR3: TGTGCCAGCAGCCCACTAGCGGGAGAGGGGTACAATGAGCAGTTCTTC. Its translation is CASSPLAGEGYNEQFF.

This clone turned up a few times. The chain uses TRBV7-2 and TRBJ2-7; D not resolved. The CDR3 totals 13 residues. V lost 1 base and J 7 bases, leaving 11 bases between the germline ends. Germline CDR1 SGHTA, CDR2 FQGNSA. CDR3 bases: TGTGCCAGCAGCTTAGACTCCATGCGGGAGCAGTACTTC. Protein sequence: CASSLDSMREQYF.

J is TRBJ2-1 and V is TRBV7-3; 7 nucleotides align to TRBD1. The germline gives CDR1 SGHTA, CDR2 FQGTGA. J gave up 9 bases and V 2 bases, and 4 bases lay outside the gene matches. This CDR3 region has 13 residues. The chain's CDR3 is CASSLEGAGEQFF. DNA of the CDR3: TGTGCCAGCAGCTTAGAGGGGGCGGGTGAGCAGTTCTTC.

The chain couples TRBV28 to TRBJ2-7, with 9 bases that match TRBD1. Germline loops: CDR1 MDHEN, CDR2 SYDVKM. The CDR3 covers 17 residues. V lost 7 bases and J lost 0; bases outside the gene matches: 13. CDR3 amino acids: CASNPLGVTGGSYEQYF. As DNA, the CDR3 is TGTGCCAGCAACCCTCTGGGGGTGACAGGGGGCTCCTACGAGCAGTACTTC.

The chain joins TRBV24-1 to TRBJ2-1; 9 bases are shared with TRBD2. J was trimmed by 2 bases and V by 4 bases; bases with no gene match: 8. The germline CDR1 and CDR2 sequences are KGHDR and SFDVKD. The CDR3 sequence is 17 residues long. CDR3 sequence reads: CATSDRPGLAPYNEQFF. The DNA of the CDR3 is TGTGCCACCAGTGACCGCCCCGGACTAGCGCCCTACAATGAGCAGTTCTTC.

This chain links TRBV10-3 with TRBJ2-1; D might be TRBD2 (5 bases). V was pared by 0 bases and J by 4 bases, with 7 bases between. The length of the CDR3 is 14 residues. CDR1 and CDR2 (germline): ENHRY, SYGVKD. CDR3 in amino acids: CAISESSGYNEQFF. In DNA, the CDR3 is TGTGCCATCAGTGAGTCGTCGGGGTACAATGAGCAGTTCTTC.

J is TRBJ1-6 and V is TRBV19, with 9 positions matching TRBD1. The CDR3 extends over 17 amino acids. The germline V gene encodes CDR1 LNHDA and CDR2 SQIVND (reference sequence). J lost 10 bases, V lost 4 bases, and 14 bases had no gene match. CDR3 amino acids: CASSRYFDRTGESPLHF. CDR3 coding DNA: TGTGCCAGTAGTAGATATTTTGATCGGACAGGGGAATCACCCCTCCACTTT.

The chain combines TRBV5-1 with TRBJ1-2; tentatively, D is TRBD1 (6 bases). The CDR3 sequence is 16 residues long. CDR1 and CDR2 from the germline V gene are SGHRS and YFSETQ. Trimming took off 0 bases at V and 5 bases at J, with 17 bases between the two ends. The CDR3 region is CASSLEGGPGIYGYTF. CDR3 sequence (DNA): TGCGCCAGCAGCTTGGAGGGGGGGCCGGGTATTTATGGCTACACCTTC.

This clone was counted a few times. The rearrangement links TRBV24-1 to TRBJ2-2, with TRBD1 as a possible D gene (6 bases). The CDR3 loop spans 16 amino acids. V lost 0 bases and J 4 bases, leaving 11 bases between the germline ends. Germline V gene lookup returns CDR1 KGHDR and CDR2 SFDVKD. This CDR3 reads CATSDLRDTLTGELFF. CDR3 sequence (DNA): TGTGCCACCAGTGATTTGCGGGACACCCTCACCGGGGAGCTGTTTTTT.

Ten or more counts support this clone. The chain carries TRBV7-9 and TRBJ2-5, with 9 bases fitting TRBD1. Germline CDR1 reads SEHNR; CDR2 reads FQNEAQ (reference sequence). V lost 3 bases and J lost 5; bases outside the gene matches: 7. The CDR3 loop spans 15 amino acids. CDR3 sequence (DNA): TGTGCCAGCAGCTTCATGGACAGGGGAGAGGAGACCCAGTACTTC. Protein: CASSFMDRGEETQYF.

This clone was found a few times. CDR3 sequence: CASSVRGDSAEQYF. The CDR3 nucleotides are TGTGCCAGCAGCGTTAGAGGTGACAGTGCCGAGCAGTACTTC. V and J are TRBV9 and TRBJ2-7; a weak D match, TRBD1 (5 bases). Germline CDR1 is SGDLS and CDR2 is YYNGEE. V was pared by 2 bases and J by 6 bases, with 15 bases between. This CDR3 spans 14 amino acids.

The rearrangement links TRBV12-3 or TRBV12-4 to TRBJ1-4; D unresolved. Deletions cut 5 bases from V and 6 bases from J, with 4 bases between. The CDR3 totals 11 residues. CDR3 bases: TGTGCCAGCAGTCCGGATGAAAAACTGTTTTTT. This codes for CASSPDEKLFF.

The rearrangement joins TRBV19 to TRBJ1-3; 7 bases match TRBD1. CDR3 size: 15 residues. V shed 7 bases, J shed 2 bases, and the junction held 8 bases outside the gene matches. Germline V gene sequence: CDR1 LNHDA, CDR2 SQIVND (reference sequence). The CDR3 DNA follows: TGTGCCAGTACGAAGACAGGGTTACCTGGAAACACCATATATTTT. Protein product: CASTKTGLPGNTIYF.

This rearrangement joins TRBV6-4 to TRBJ1-1, with D maybe TRBD1 (6 bases). V lost 1 base and J 8 bases, leaving 11 bases between the germline ends. Germline lookup yields CDR1 MRHNA and CDR2 SNTAGT. There are 13 residues in the CDR3. The CDR3 nucleotides read TGTGCCAGCAGTGACTGGGGGCGTGGGGAAGCTTTCTTT. The encoded protein is CASSDWGRGEAFF.

The chain recombines TRBV12-3 or TRBV12-4 with TRBJ2-3; 7 nucleotides line up with TRBD2. This CDR3 region has 12 residues. This CDR3 is CATSSGADTQYF. DNA for the CDR3: TGTGCAACCAGCAGCGGGGCAGATACGCAGTATTTT.

The J gene is TRBJ2-7, the V gene TRBV7-9; 7 nucleotides align to TRBD1. Trimming cost V 5 bases and J 5 bases; bases outside gene matches: 12. There are 15 residues in the CDR3. Germline V gene sequence: CDR1 SEHNR, CDR2 FQNEAQ (reference sequence). CDR3 DNA: TGTGCCAGCAGCCTAAGTCCCCAGGGGGAAGACGAGCAGTACTTC. Amino acids: CASSLSPQGEDEQYF.

The chain is built from TRBV9 and TRBJ2-3, with 7 bases fitting TRBD2. V gave up 1 base and J gave up 0 bases; unmatched junction bases: 2. The CDR3 runs to 15 residues. Germline V gene data show CDR1 as SGDLS and CDR2 as YYNGEE. CDR3 nucleotides: TGTGCCAGCAGCGTAAGAGCGGGGAGCACAGATACGCAGTATTTT. Its protein is CASSVRAGSTDTQYF.

This rearrangement joins TRBV7-9 to TRBJ2-1; 8 nucleotides match TRBD2. With V trimmed by 6 bases and J by 5 bases, 3 bases remained unmatched. Per germline, CDR1 SEHNR and CDR2 FQNEAQ (reference sequence). The CDR3 runs to 13 residues. The CDR3: CASRVAGNNEQFF. In nucleotides, the CDR3 is TGTGCCAGCAGAGTAGCGGGGAACAATGAGCAGTTCTTC. Complete variable domain (other parts from reference TRBV7-9 and TRBJ2-1): DTGVSQNPRHKITKRGQNVTFRCDPISEHNRLYWYRQTLGQGPEFLTYFQNEAQLEKSRLLSDRFSAERPKGSFSTLEIQRTEQGDSAMYLCASRVAGNNEQFFGPGTRLTVL.